The 12 T cell receptor beta chains below all came from one sample that was sequenced in a study of glioma-infiltrating T cells. Amplification of TCR alpha and beta CDR3 regions from RNA used iRepertoire nested multiplex PCR. Via MiXCR, TCRdb re-called the multiplex PCR reads, giving one row per CDR3 protein. In the table there are approximately 120,000 distinct CDR3 sequences, less than 30% of which are singletons. Source material: glioma tissue, nonneoplastic brain tissue, or PBMCs (not recorded which). These receptor sequences come from a human donor with low-grade glioma or glioblastoma, undergoing nonglioma brain surgery, or in good health (not recorded which).

The rearrangement links TRBV6-5 to TRBJ2-1, with TRBD1 matching over 10 bases. Germline values: CDR1 MNHEY, CDR2 SVGAGI. The junction had 10 bases not matched to a gene; V was cut back by 9 bases and J by 8 bases. The CDR3 runs 14 residues. CDR3 loop: CARSHRDRGDEQFF. As DNA, the CDR3 is TGTGCCAGAAGTCACCGGGACAGGGGCGATGAGCAGTTCTTC.

This sequence joins TRBV7-9 and TRBJ1-2; no definite D call. This CDR3 has 13 amino acids. Looked up from germline, CDR1 is SEHNR and CDR2 is FQNEAQ (reference sequence). The ends were cut back, 1 base at V and 8 bases at J, with 11 bases in the middle. The CDR3 nucleotides are TGTGCCAGCAGCTTAGAGGCCCCCGTCGGCTACACCTTC. Protein: CASSLEAPVGYTF.

This clonotype was detected many times. The chain has TRBV7-2 and TRBJ2-4, with D possibly called TRBD1 or TRBD2 (6 bases each). V was pared by 5 bases and J by 0 bases, with 14 bases between. The germline V gene encodes CDR1 SGHTA and CDR2 FQGNSA. The CDR3 spans 16 residues. CDR3 loop: CASSPEGGLAKNIQYF. The DNA of the CDR3 is TGTGCCAGCAGCCCCGAAGGGGGACTAGCCAAAAACATTCAGTACTTC.

This clonotype appeared many times. The chain joins TRBV25-1 to TRBJ1-5; D unclear. Germline loops: CDR1 MGHDK, CDR2 SYGVNS. The CDR3 is 13 amino acids. V was clipped by 1 base and J by 4 bases, with 5 bases between them. This CDR3 reads CASSEWENQPQHF. The CDR3 nucleotides are TGTGCCAGCAGTGAATGGGAGAATCAGCCCCAGCATTTT.

This clonotype has ten or more counts. The chain uses TRBV28 and TRBJ2-3; D is unresolved. Germline CDR1 is MDHEN and CDR2 is SYDVKM. The germline V and J ends were trimmed by 3 bases and 8 bases, with 6 bases remaining between them. The CDR3 sequence is 11 residues long. For the CDR3, the DNA is TGTGCCAGCAGTTTCAAGGGTACGCAGTATTTT. It encodes CASSFKGTQYF.

This clonotype was recorded at least ten times. This sequence joins TRBV6-2 or TRBV6-3 and TRBJ1-1, with a possible D match to TRBD1 (5 bases). V lost 0 bases to trimming and J lost 0 bases, with 8 bases between them. Germline V lookup: CDR1 MNHEY, CDR2 SVGEGT. The CDR3 has 15 residues. DNA of the CDR3: TGTGCCAGCAGTTACTCGCACAGGATGAACACTGAAGCTTTCTTT. It yields the protein CASSYSHRMNTEAFF.

As regards this clonotype: This sequence may be a read error, since a much larger clone differs from it by one base. This rearrangement joins TRBV12-3 or TRBV12-4 to TRBJ1-1; possibly TRBD1 for D (5 bases). The CDR3 runs to 14 residues. CDR3 nucleotide sequence: TGTGCCAGCAGTTTAGTTGGGGGGTCGGGTGAAGCTCTCTTT. This sequence encodes CASSLVGGSGEALF.

The V call is TRBV2, the J call TRBJ2-7, with 7 positions matching TRBD1. The CDR3 spans 14 residues. Germline CDR1 reads SNHLY; CDR2 reads FYNNEI. Trimming at V came to 6 bases and at J to 3 bases, leaving 8 bases not matched to a gene. The CDR3 DNA follows: TGTGCCAGCAGGATGGGGACAGTAGTCTACGAGCAGTACTTC. It yields the protein CASRMGTVVYEQYF.

The chain has TRBV19 and TRBJ1-2, with D tentatively TRBD1 (6 bases). Trimming stripped 1 base from V and 2 bases from J, with 11 bases between. CDR3 length equals 15 residues. CDR1 is LNHDA, CDR2 SQIVND, per germline (reference sequence). This CDR3 is CASSIGAGANYGYTF. The CDR3, as DNA: TGTGCCAGTAGTATAGGGGCAGGGGCGAACTATGGCTACACCTTC.

Turning to this clonotype: A much larger clone sits a single nucleotide away, making a read error possible. J is TRBJ2-7 and V is TRBV6-1; 8 bases are shared with TRBD2. CDR1 MNHNS and CDR2 SASEGT come from the germline V gene. The CDR3 length is 12 residues. This chain's CDR3 is CASGSRAYGQYF. The DNA of the CDR3 is TGCGCCAGCGGGAGCAGAGCCTACGGGCAGTACTTC.

V usage is TRBV10-3 and J usage is TRBJ2-7; D remains unclear. This CDR3 spans 12 amino acids. V lost 0 bases to trimming and J lost 5 bases, with 5 bases between them. Germline V gives CDR1 ENHRY, CDR2 SYGVKD. The CDR3 DNA sequence: TGTGCCATCAGTGAGTCCCCCGACGAGCAGTACTTC. It is translated as CAISESPDEQYF.

The table lists this clonotype with many counts. The chain employs TRBV7-3 and TRBJ1-1; possible D gene TRBD1, 5 bases. The CDR3 contains 14 residues. CDR1 and CDR2 (germline): SGHTA, FQGTGA. The ends were cut back, 5 bases at V and 1 base at J, with 11 bases in the middle. CDR3 coding DNA: TGTGCCAGCAGCCCGACAGCCACGAACACTGAAGCTTTCTTT. This gives the protein CASSPTATNTEAFF.